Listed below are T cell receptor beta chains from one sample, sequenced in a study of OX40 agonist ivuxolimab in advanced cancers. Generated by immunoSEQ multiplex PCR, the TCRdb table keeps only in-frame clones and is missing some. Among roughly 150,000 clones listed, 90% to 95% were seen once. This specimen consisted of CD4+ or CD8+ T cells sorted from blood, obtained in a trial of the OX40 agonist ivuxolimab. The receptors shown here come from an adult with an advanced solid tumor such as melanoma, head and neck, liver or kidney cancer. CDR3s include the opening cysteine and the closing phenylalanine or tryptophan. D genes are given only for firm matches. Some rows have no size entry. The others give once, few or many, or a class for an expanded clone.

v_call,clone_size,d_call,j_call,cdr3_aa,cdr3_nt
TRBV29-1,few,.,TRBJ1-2,CSVGGYTF,TGCAGCGTTGGTGGCTACACCTTC
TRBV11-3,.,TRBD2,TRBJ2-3,CASSRGGADTQYF,TGTGCCAGCAGCAGGGGAGGGGCAGATACGCAGTATTTT
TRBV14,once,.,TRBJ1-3,CASSQPLGDRFGNTIYF,TGTGCCAGCAGCCAACCCCTGGGAGACAGGTTTGGAAACACCATATATTTT
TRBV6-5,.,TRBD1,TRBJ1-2,CASSTDRGGGYTF,TGTGCCAGCAGTACGGACAGGGGAGGCGGCTACACCTTC
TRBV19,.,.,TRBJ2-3,CASSMGDTQYF,TGTGCCAGTAGTATGGGTGATACGCAGTATTTT
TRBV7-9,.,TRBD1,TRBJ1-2,CASTRQGARGYTF,TGTGCCAGCACCCGGCAGGGGGCGCGGGGCTACACCTTC
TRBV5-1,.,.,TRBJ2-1,CASSLGGQGGQQFF,TGCGCCAGCAGCTTGGGAGGACAGGGAGGGCAGCAGTTCTTC
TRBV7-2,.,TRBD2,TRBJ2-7,CASSFGLAGVGSGYEQYF,TGTGCCAGCAGCTTCGGACTAGCGGGTGTAGGATCTGGCTACGAGCAGTACTTC
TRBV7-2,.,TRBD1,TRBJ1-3,CASSLGRGSNTIYF,TGTGCCAGCAGCTTGGGCAGGGGGTCAAACACCATATATTTT
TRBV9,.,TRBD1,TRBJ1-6,CASSVTHRGYNSPLHF,TGTGCCAGCAGCGTCACCCACAGGGGTTATAATTCACCCCTCCACTTT
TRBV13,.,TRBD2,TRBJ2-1,CASSLTLAGGPGGYEQFF,TGTGCCAGCAGCTTAACCCTAGCGGGAGGGCCTGGCGGATATGAGCAGTTCTTC
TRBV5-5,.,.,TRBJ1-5,CASSLGAQNQPQHF,TGTGCCAGCAGCTTGGGGGCTCAGAATCAGCCCCAGCATTTT
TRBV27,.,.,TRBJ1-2,CASTTTQGNYGYTF,TGTGCCAGCACCACTACTCAGGGTAACTATGGCTACACCTTC
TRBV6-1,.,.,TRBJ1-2,CASRPARASNYGYTF,TGTGCCAGCAGGCCCGCGAGGGCCTCCAACTATGGCTACACCTTC
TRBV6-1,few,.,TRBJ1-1,CASSLTGDGTEAFF,TGTGCCAGCAGTTTGACGGGGGATGGCACTGAAGCTTTCTTT
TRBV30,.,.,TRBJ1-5,CAWTERRQEYQWPQHF,TGTGCCTGGACTGAAAGGCGTCAGGAGTACCAGTGGCCCCAGCATTTT
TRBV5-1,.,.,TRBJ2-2,CASSLGTGYVNTGELFF,TGCGCCAGCAGCTTGGGCACAGGGTACGTGAACACCGGGGAGCTGTTTTTT
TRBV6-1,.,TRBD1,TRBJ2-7,CASRRQGAGLSPYF,TGTGCCAGCAGACGACAGGGGGCTGGGCTCTCCCCGTACTTC
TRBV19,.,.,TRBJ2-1,CASSRDGNEQFF,TGTGCCAGTAGTAGAGATGGAAATGAGCAGTTCTTC
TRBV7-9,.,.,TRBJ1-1,CASSANLLDTEAFF,TGTGCCAGCAGCGCAAACTTGCTGGACACTGAAGCTTTCTTT
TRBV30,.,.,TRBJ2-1,CAWSRGGGYNEQFF,TGTGCCTGGAGCCGTGGGGGTGGGTACAATGAGCAGTTCTTC
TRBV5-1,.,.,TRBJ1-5,CASSLWGKDQPQHF,TGCGCCAGCAGCTTGTGGGGGAAAGACCAGCCCCAGCATTTT
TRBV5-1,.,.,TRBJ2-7,CASSLNSGGYEQYF,TGCGCCAGCAGCTTAAATAGCGGAGGCTACGAGCAGTACTTC
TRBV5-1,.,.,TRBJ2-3,CASSTLGVRTDTQYF,TGCGCCAGCAGCACCCTAGGGGTACGCACAGATACGCAGTATTTT
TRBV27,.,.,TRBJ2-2,CASSLGLSALGYTGELFF,TGTGCCAGCAGTTTAGGCCTCTCCGCCCTGGGGTACACCGGGGAGCTGTTTTTT
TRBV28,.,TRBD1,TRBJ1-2,CASSTPGQGLYGYTF,TGTGCCAGCAGCACACCGGGACAGGGACTCTATGGCTACACCTTC
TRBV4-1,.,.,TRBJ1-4,CASSQGILGAGKLFF,TGCGCCAGCAGCCAGGGAATTTTAGGGGCCGGGAAACTGTTTTTT
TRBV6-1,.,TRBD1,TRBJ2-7,CASRNPGQGSYEQYF,TGTGCCAGCAGGAACCCGGGACAGGGTTCCTACGAGCAGTACTTC
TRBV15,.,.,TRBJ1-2,CATSRGPGENYGYTF,TGTGCCACCAGCAGGGGGCCAGGGGAAAACTATGGCTACACCTTC
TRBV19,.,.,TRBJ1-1,CASMVDRNTEAFF,TGTGCCAGTATGGTCGACAGGAACACTGAAGCTTTCTTT